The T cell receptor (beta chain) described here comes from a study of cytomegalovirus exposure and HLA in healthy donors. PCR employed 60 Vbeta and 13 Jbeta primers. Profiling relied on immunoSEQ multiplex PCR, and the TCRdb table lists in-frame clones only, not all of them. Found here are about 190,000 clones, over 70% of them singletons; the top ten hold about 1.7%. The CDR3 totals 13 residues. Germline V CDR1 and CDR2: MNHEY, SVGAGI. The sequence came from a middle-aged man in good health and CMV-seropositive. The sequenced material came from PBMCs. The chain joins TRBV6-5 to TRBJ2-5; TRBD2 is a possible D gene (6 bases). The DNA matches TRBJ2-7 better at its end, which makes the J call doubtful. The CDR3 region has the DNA TGTGCCAGCAGAGTGGGGGGTAGCTACGAGCAGTACTTC. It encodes CASRVGGSYEQYF.